The present entry profiles one T cell receptor beta chain with its context. Its antigen is not identified. Looked up from germline, CDR1 is SEHNR and CDR2 is FQNEAQ (reference sequence). This CDR3 spans 16 amino acids. This entry comes from a study of cytomegalovirus exposure and HLA in healthy donors. Regarding the study as a whole: With later analysis, a missense DCLRE1C variant became linked to TCR beta V- and J-gene trimming.

It was with 60 Vbeta and 13 Jbeta primers that the PCR ran. TCRdb keeps only in-frame clones here, not all; method: immunoSEQ multiplex PCR. The data hold some 190,000 clones, with 70% to 90% observed a single time. V usage is TRBV7-9 and J usage is TRBJ1-5, with TRBD1 matching 7 bases. The sample taken for sequencing was PBMCs. The clonotype was recovered from a woman aged 30 to 39 in good health and CMV-seronegative. CDR3 nucleotide sequence: TGTTCCATCCGTACCCCGGGACAGAAGTACAATCAGCCCCAGCATTTT. Translation gives CSIRTPGQKYNQPQHF.